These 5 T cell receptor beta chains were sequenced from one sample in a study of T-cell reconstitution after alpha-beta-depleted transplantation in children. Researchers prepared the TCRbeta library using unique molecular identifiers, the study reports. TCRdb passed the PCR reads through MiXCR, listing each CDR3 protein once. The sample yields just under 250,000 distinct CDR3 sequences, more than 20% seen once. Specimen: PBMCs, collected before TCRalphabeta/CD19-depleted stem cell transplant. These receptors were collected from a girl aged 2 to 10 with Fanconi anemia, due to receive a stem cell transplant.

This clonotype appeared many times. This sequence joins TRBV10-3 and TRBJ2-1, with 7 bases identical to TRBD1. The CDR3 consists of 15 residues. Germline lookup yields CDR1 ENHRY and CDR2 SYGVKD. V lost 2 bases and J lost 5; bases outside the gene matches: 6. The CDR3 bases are TGTGCCATCAGTGAGCCCCGGACAGGCGACAATGAGCAGTTCTTC. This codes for CAISEPRTGDNEQFF.

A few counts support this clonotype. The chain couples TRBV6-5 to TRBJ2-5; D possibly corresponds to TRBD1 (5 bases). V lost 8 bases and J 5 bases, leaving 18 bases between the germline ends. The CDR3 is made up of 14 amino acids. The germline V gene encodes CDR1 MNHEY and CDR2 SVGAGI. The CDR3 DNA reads TGTGCCAGCGGGCCGCTTACAGGACGGGAGACCCAGTACTTC. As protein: CASGPLTGRETQYF.

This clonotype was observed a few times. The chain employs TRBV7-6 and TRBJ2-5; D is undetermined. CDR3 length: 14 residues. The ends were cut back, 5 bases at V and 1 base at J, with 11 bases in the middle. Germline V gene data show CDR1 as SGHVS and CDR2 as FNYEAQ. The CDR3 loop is CASSPDGLQETQYF. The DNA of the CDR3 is TGTGCCAGCAGCCCGGACGGCCTCCAAGAGACCCAGTACTTC.

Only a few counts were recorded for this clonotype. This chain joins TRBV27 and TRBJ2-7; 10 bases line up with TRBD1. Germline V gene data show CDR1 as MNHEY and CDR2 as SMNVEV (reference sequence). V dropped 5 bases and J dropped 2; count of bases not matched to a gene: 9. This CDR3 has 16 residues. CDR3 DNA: TGTGCCAGCAGTCCACCACGGACAGGGGGGACCTACGAGCAGTACTTC. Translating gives CASSPPRTGGTYEQYF.

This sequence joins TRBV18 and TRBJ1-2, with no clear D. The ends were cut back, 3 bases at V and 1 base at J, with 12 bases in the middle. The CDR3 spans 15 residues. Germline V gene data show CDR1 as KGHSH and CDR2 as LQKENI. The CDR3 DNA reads TGTGCCAGCTCACCCTTAGGCGAATTTAACTATGGCTACACCTTC. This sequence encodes CASSPLGEFNYGYTF.